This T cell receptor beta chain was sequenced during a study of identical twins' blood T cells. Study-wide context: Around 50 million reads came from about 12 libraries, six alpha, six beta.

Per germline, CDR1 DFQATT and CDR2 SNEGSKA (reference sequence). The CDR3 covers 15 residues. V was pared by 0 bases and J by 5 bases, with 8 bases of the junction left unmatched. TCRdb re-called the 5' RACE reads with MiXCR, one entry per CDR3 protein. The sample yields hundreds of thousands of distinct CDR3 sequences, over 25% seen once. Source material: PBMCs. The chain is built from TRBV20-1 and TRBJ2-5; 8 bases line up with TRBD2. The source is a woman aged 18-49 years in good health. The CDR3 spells CSARDTGGAMETQYF. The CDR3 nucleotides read TGCAGTGCTAGAGATACGGGGGGGGCCATGGAGACCCAGTACTTC.